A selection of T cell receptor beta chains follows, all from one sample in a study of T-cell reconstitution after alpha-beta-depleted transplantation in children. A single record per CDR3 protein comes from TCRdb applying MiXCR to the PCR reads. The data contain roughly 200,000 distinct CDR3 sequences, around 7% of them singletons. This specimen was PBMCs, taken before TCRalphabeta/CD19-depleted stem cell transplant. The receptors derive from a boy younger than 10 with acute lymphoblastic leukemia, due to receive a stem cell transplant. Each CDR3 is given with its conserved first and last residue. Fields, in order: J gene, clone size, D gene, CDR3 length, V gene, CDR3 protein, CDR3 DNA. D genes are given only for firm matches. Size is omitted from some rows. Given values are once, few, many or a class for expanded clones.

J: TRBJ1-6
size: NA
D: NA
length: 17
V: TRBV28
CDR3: CASSELGKGRVNSPLHF
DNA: TGTGCCAGCAGTGAGCTAGGGAAGGGCCGGGTTAATTCACCCCTCCACTTT

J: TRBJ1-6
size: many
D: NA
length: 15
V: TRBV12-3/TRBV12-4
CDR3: CASSRLGSFSSPLHF
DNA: TGTGCCAGCAGTCGGCTGGGGTCCTTTAGTTCACCCCTCCACTTT

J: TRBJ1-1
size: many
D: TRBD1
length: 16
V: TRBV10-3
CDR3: CAISGAEAGGDTEAFF
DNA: TGTGCCATCAGCGGGGCCGAGGCAGGGGGGGACACTGAAGCTTTCTTT

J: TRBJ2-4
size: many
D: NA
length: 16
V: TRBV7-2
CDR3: CASSLELAGAKNIQYF
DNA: TGTGCCAGCAGCTTAGAATTAGCTGGGGCCAAAAACATTCAGTACTTC

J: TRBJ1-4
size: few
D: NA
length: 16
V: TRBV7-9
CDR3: CASSPESTGLNEKLFF
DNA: TGTGCCAGCAGCCCAGAATCGACAGGCTTAAATGAAAAACTGTTTTTT

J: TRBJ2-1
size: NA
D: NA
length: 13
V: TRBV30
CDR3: CAWTREIEVGQFF
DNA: TGTGCCTGGACCCGGGAGATAGAGGTAGGGCAGTTCTTC

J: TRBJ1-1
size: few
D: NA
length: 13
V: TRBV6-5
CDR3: CASRGFLNTEAFF
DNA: TGTGCCAGCAGGGGTTTTTTGAACACTGAAGCTTTCTTT

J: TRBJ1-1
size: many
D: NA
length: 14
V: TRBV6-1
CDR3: CASSPEDSRDGAFF
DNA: TGTGCCAGCAGTCCCGAGGACTCCAGGGATGGAGCTTTCTTT

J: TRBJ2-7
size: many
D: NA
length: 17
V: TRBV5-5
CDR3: CASSLRIDSGNSYEQYF
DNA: TGTGCCAGCAGCTTACGCATCGATAGCGGAAACTCCTACGAGCAGTACTTC

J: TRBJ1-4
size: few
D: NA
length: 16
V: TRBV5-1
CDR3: CASRKHTGPTNEKLFF
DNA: TGCGCCAGCAGGAAGCACACAGGGCCAACTAATGAAAAACTGTTTTTT

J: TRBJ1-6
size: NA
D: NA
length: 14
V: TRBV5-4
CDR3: CASSDKSLNSPLHF
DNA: TGTGCCAGCAGCGATAAAAGTCTCAATTCACCCCTCCACTTT

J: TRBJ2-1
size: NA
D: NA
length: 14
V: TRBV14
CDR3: CASSQVSAEGEQFF
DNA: TGTGCCAGCAGCCAAGTTTCAGCTGAGGGTGAGCAGTTCTTC

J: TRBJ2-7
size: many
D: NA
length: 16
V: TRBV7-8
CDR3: CASPPYNRAPIDEQYF
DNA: TGTGCCAGCCCTCCGTATAATAGGGCCCCGATCGACGAGCAGTACTTC

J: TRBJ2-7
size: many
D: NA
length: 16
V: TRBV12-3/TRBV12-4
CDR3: CASRPRRDGRMGEQYF
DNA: TGTGCCAGCAGACCTAGGCGGGACGGTCGCATGGGAGAGCAGTACTTC

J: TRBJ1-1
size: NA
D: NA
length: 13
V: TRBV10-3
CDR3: CAISESRNTEAFF
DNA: TGTGCCATCAGTGAGTCAAGGAACACTGAAGCTTTCTTT

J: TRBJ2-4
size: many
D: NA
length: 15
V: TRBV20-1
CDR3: CSANGLILAKNIQYF
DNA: TGCAGTGCTAACGGACTAATCCTGGCCAAAAACATTCAGTACTTC

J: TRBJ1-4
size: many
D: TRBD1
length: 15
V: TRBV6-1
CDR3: CASSALQGGDEKLFF
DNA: TGTGCCAGCAGTGCCTTACAGGGGGGAGATGAAAAACTGTTTTTT

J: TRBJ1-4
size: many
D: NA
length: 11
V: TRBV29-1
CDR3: CSAQGNEKLFF
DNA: TGCAGCGCACAGGGCAATGAAAAACTGTTTTTT

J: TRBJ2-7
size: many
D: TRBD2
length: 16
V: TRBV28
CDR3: CASSTPADGTSGEQYF
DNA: TGTGCCAGCAGTACCCCCGCAGACGGGACTAGCGGCGAGCAGTACTTC

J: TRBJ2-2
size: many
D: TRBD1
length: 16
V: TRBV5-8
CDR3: CASSLRLRGHTGELFF
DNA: TGTGCCAGCAGCTTGAGGCTTAGGGGGCACACCGGGGAGCTGTTTTTT

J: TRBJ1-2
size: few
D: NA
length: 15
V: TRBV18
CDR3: CASSPPGKPNYGYTF
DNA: TGTGCCAGCTCACCACCGGGGAAACCTAACTATGGCTACACCTTC

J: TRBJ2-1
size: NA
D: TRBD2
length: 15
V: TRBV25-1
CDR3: CASSEGSGSYNEQFF
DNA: TGTGCCAGCAGTGAGGGTAGCGGGAGCTACAATGAGCAGTTCTTC

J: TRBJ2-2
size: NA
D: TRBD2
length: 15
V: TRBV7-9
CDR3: CASRPGTSRTGELFF
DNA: TGTGCCAGCAGGCCCGGGACTAGCCGAACCGGGGAGCTGTTTTTT

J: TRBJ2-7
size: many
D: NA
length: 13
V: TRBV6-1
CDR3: CASSETGTYEQYF
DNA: TGTGCCAGCAGTGAAACAGGTACCTACGAGCAGTACTTC

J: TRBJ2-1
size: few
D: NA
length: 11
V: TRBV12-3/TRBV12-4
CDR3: CASRRAGEQFF
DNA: TGTGCCAGCAGGAGAGCGGGTGAGCAGTTCTTC

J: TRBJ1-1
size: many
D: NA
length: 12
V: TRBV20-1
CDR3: CSASWRTAEAFF
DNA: TGCAGTGCTAGTTGGCGGACAGCAGAAGCTTTCTTT

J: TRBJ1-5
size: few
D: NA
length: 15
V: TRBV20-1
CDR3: CSAAQTGWVNQPQHF
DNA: TGCAGTGCTGCCCAGACAGGATGGGTGAATCAGCCCCAGCATTTT

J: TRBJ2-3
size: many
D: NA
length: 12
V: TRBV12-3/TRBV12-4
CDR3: CASRALGDTQYF
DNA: TGTGCCAGCAGGGCACTGGGCGATACGCAGTATTTT

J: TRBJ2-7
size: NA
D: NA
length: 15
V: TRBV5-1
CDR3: CASSLAPGSGYEQYF
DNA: TGCGCCAGCAGCTTGGCCCCAGGGAGTGGGTACGAGCAGTACTTC

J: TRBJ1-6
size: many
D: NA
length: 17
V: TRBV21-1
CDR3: CASSTPRVRGLVAPLHF
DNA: TGTGCCAGCAGCACCCCCCGGGTACGGGGACTGGTTGCACCCCTCCACTTT

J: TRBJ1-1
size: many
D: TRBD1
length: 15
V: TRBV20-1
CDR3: CSARDLSRGVTEAFF
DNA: TGCAGTGCTAGAGATCTGTCCAGGGGGGTCACTGAAGCTTTCTTT

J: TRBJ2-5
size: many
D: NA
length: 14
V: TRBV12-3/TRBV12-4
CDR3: CASSSPLGGETQYF
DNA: TGTGCCAGCAGTTCACCTCTGGGGGGAGAGACCCAGTACTTC

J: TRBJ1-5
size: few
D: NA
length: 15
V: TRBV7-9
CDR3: CASYSGARYSQPQHF
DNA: TGTGCCAGCTATAGTGGGGCCCGGTACAGTCAGCCCCAGCATTTT

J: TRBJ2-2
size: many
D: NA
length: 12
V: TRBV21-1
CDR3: CASSKVSGELFF
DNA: TGTGCCAGCAGCAAAGTTTCCGGGGAGCTGTTTTTT

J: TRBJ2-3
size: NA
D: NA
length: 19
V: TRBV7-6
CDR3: CASSLRLLGGRRDTDTQYF
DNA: TGTGCCAGCAGCTTACGGTTACTCGGGGGAAGGAGGGACACAGATACGCAGTATTTT

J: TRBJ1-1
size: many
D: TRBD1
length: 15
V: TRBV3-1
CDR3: CASSPSRTGDTEAFF
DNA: TGTGCCAGCAGCCCATCCAGGACAGGGGACACTGAAGCTTTCTTT

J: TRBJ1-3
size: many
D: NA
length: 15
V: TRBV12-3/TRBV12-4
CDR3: CASSLPRALGNTIYF
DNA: TGTGCCAGCAGTTTACCTCGGGCCCTTGGAAACACCATATATTTT

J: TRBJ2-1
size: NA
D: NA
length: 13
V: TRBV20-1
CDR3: CSARDKKAHEQFF
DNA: TGCAGTGCTAGAGATAAGAAAGCTCATGAGCAGTTCTTC

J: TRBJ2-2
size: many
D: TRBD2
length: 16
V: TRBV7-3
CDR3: CASSFSASGNTGELFF
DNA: TGTGCCAGCAGCTTCTCGGCTAGCGGAAACACCGGGGAGCTGTTTTTT

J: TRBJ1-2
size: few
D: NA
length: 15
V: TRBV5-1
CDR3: CASTVGAQGIYGYTF
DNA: TGCGCCAGCACAGTCGGGGCCCAGGGGATTTATGGCTACACCTTC

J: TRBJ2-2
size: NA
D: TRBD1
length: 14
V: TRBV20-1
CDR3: CSARGDRGPGELFF
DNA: TGCAGTGCTAGGGGGGACAGGGGCCCCGGGGAGCTGTTTTTT

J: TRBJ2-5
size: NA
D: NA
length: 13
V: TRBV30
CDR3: CAWSGTAQETQYF
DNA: TGTGCCTGGAGTGGGACAGCCCAAGAGACCCAGTACTTC

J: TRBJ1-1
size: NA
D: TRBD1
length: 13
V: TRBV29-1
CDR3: CSAPGTGGTEAFF
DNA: TGCAGCGCCCCCGGGACAGGGGGGACTGAAGCTTTCTTT

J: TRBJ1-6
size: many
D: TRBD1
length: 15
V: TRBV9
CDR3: CASSVVAGGNSPLHF
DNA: TGTGCCAGCAGCGTAGTTGCAGGGGGGAATTCACCCCTCCACTTT

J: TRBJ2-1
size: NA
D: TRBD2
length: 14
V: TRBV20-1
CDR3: CSASAGASYDEQFF
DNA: TGCAGTGCTTCAGCGGGGGCCTCCTACGATGAGCAGTTCTTC